One sample yielded the 8 T cell receptor beta chains listed below, sequenced in a study of T-cell memory formation after mild COVID-19. One entry per CDR3 protein, called by TCRdb with MiXCR from the 5' RACE reads. Of just over 400,000 distinct CDR3 sequences listed, less than 25% were seen once; the top ten hold roughly 13%. What was sequenced was PBMCs or a T cell subset sorted from them (not recorded which). The origin of the receptors is an adult woman who had mild COVID-19 (a few samples of this study predate the infection). Cell type and time point are not known.

The chain joins TRBV20-1 to TRBJ2-3; the D gene could be TRBD1 or TRBD2 (5 bases each). The CDR3 is made up of 12 amino acids. V lost 5 bases to trimming and J lost 10 bases, with 16 bases between them. Looked up from germline, CDR1 is DFQATT and CDR2 is SNEGSKA (reference sequence). The CDR3 DNA follows: TGCAGTGCTCAAGGGGAGTCGGAAGCGCAGTATTTT. Amino acids: CSAQGESEAQYF.

The V gene is TRBV4-2, the J gene TRBJ2-2, with 9 bases identical to TRBD1. J lost 6 bases, V lost 6 bases, and 8 bases had no gene match. The V gene's germline CDR1 is LGHNA and CDR2 YNFKEQ. CDR3 size: 15 residues. CDR3 in DNA: TGTGCCAGCAGGGAGGGACAGGGCGGGGCCGGGGAGCTGTTTTTT. Translation: CASREGQGGAGELFF.

This chain joins TRBV19 and TRBJ2-7, with 9 bases matching TRBD2. With 9 bases clipped from V and 0 bases from J, the junction kept 24 bases outside the gene matches. The CDR3 runs to 20 residues. Germline-derived CDR1 and CDR2 are LNHDA and SQIVND (reference sequence). This CDR3 reads CARSAQRGGRAGVRSYEQYF. The CDR3 DNA is TGTGCCAGGAGTGCTCAACGCGGCGGGAGGGCCGGGGTACGCTCCTACGAGCAGTACTTC.

This rearrangement joins TRBV12-3 or TRBV12-4 to TRBJ2-3; D uncertain. This CDR3 comprises 14 residues. V was pared by 1 base and J by 3 bases, with 8 bases between. This CDR3 is CASSLVALTDTQYF. CDR3 bases: TGTGCCAGCAGTTTAGTCGCCCTAACAGATACGCAGTATTTT.

In its sample, this clonotype was seen a few times. In nucleotides, the CDR3 is TGTGCCACCCATGACAGTCCCACAGATACGCAGTATTTT. Protein: CATHDSPTDTQYF. This sequence joins TRBV24-1 and TRBJ2-3; the D gene is possibly TRBD1 (5 bases). The CDR3 contains 13 residues. The V gene's germline CDR1 is KGHDR and CDR2 SFDVKD. Trimming pared 9 bases from V and 2 bases from J, leaving 11 bases between.

The chain carries TRBV2 and TRBJ1-2; tentative D call: TRBD1 (5 bases). The CDR3 covers 15 residues. Germline V gives CDR1 SNHLY, CDR2 FYNNEI. V was shortened by 7 bases and J by 2 bases, with 17 bases between the two germline ends. The CDR3 nucleotides read TGTGCCAGCACTAAACAGGAAACAAAAAACTATGGCTACACCTTC. This sequence encodes CASTKQETKNYGYTF. Full variable domain (rest looked up from reference TRBV2 and TRBJ1-2): EPEVTQTPSHQVTQMGQEVILRCVPISNHLYFYWYRQILGQKVEFLVSFYNNEISEKSEIFDDQFSVERPDGSNFTLKIRSTKLEDSAMYFCASTKQETKNYGYTFGSGTRLTVV.

The CDR3 loop is CASSPKFSNEQFF. CDR3 sequence (DNA): TGTGCCAGCAGCCCAAAATTCTCTAATGAGCAGTTCTTC. The rearrangement links TRBV7-9 to TRBJ2-1; the D is unclear. CDR1 is SEHNR, CDR2 FQNEAQ, per germline (reference sequence). The CDR3 is made up of 13 amino acids. The germline V and J ends were trimmed by 5 bases and 7 bases, with 12 bases remaining between them.

This clonotype was found a few times. The chain has TRBV5-1 and TRBJ2-3; TRBD1 is a possible D gene (6 bases). CDR1 is SGHRS and CDR2 is YFSETQ in the germline V gene. This CDR3 region has 15 residues. V was pared by 4 bases and J by 6 bases, with 18 bases between. The CDR3 is CASSVTGSGWDTQYF. DNA of the CDR3: TGCGCCAGCAGCGTGACAGGCTCTGGGTGGGATACGCAGTATTTT.